This T cell receptor (beta chain) emerged from a study of OX40 agonist ivuxolimab in advanced cancers. Study findings and constraints: Clonal expansion from baseline to week 6 occurred in both CD4+ and CD8+ T cells.

With respect to this clone: Its antigen is unidentified.

Profiled with immunoSEQ multiplex PCR; TCRdb holds only in-frame clones, not every one. The data contain 80,000 to 100,000 clones, 85% to 95% of them singletons. V shed 6 bases and J shed 6 bases, with 16 bases lying between them. The CDR3 is 14 amino acids. The germline V gene has CDR1 SGHAT and CDR2 FQNNGV. This TCR derives from an adult with an advanced solid tumor such as melanoma, head and neck, liver or kidney cancer. V and J are TRBV11-2 and TRBJ2-3, with D unresolved. This specimen consisted of CD4+ or CD8+ T cells sorted from blood, obtained in a trial of the OX40 agonist ivuxolimab. In DNA, the CDR3 is TGTGCCAGCAGTAGGGTTGTTCGTGGGGATACGCAGTATTTT. It specifies CASSRVVRGDTQYF. The variable domain in full, with the rest retrieved from reference TRBV11-2 and TRBJ2-3, is EAGVAQSPRYKIIEKRQSVAFWCNPISGHATLYWYQQILGQGPKLLIQFQNNGVVDDSQLPKDRFSAERLKGVDSTLKIQPAKLEDSAVYLCASSRVVRGDTQYFGPGTRLTVL.